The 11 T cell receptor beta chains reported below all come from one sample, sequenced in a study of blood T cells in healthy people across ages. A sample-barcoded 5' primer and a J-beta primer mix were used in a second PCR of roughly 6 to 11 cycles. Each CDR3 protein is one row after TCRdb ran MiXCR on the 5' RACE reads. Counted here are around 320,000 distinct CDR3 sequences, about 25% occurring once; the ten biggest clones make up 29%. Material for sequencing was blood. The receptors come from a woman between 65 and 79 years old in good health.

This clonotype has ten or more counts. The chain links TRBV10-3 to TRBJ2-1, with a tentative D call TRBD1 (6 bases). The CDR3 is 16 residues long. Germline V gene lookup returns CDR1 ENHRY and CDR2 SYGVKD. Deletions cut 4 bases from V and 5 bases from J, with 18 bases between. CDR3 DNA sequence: TGTGCCATCAGTGGGGCTTTAGGACAGCATGACAATGAGCAGTTCTTC. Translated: CAISGALGQHDNEQFF.

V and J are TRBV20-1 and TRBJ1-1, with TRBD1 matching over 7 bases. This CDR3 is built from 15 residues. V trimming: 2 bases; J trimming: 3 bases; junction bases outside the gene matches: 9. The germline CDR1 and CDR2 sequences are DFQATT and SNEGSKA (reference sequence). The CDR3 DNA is TGCAGTGCTAGACCGTCACAGGGGATTTACACTGAAGCTTTCTTT. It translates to CSARPSQGIYTEAFF.

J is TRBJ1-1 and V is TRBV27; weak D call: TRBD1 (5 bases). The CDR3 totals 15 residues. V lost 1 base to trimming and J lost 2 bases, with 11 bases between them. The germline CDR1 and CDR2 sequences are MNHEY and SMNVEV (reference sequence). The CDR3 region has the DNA TGTGCCAGCAGTTTATATCCGCGGGACAACACTGAAGCTTTCTTT. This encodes CASSLYPRDNTEAFF.

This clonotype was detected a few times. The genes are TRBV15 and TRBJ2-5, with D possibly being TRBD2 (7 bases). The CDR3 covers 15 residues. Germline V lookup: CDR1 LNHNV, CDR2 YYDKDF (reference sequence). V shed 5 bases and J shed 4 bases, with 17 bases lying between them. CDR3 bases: TGTGCCACCAGCTTAGGGGGGGGAGATGGAGAGACCCAGTACTTC. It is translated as CATSLGGGDGETQYF.

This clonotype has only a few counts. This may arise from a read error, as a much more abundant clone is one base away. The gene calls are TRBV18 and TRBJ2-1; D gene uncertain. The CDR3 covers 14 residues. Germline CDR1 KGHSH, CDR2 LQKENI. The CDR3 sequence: CAGSPQSEGNEQFF. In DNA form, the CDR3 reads TGTGCCGGCTCACCTCAATCAGAAGGAAATGAGCAGTTCTTC.

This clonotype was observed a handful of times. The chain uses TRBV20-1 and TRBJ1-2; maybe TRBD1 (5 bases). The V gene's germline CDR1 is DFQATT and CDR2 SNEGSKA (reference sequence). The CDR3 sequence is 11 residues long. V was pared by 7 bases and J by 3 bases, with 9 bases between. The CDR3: CSGGADYGYTF. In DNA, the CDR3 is TGCAGTGGCGGGGCAGACTATGGCTACACCTTC.

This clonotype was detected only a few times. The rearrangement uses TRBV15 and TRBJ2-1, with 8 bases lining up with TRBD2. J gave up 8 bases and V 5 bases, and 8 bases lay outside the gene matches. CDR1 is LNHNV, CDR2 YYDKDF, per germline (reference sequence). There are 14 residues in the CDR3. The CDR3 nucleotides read TGTGCCACCAGCGCCGCGGGGGGATACGATGAGCAGTTCTTC. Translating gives CATSAAGGYDEQFF.

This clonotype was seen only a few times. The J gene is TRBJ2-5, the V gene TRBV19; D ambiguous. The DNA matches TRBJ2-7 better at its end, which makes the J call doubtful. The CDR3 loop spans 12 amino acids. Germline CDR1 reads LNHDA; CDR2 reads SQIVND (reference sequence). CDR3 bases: TGTGCCAGTAGTTTTGGGGTCGGCGAGCAGTACTTC. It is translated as CASSFGVGEQYF.

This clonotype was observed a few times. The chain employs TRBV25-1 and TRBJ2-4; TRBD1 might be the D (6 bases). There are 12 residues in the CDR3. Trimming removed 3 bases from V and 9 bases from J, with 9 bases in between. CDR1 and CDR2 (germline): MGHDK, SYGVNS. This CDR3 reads CASSEGTLIQYF. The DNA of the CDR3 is TGTGCCAGCAGTGAGGGGACACTCATTCAGTACTTC.

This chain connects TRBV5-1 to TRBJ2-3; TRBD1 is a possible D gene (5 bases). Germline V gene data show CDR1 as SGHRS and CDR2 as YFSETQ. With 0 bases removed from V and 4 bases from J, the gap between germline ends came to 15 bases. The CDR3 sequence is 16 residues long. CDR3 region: CASSLETKGWADTQYF. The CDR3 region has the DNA TGCGCCAGCAGCTTGGAAACTAAGGGGTGGGCAGATACGCAGTATTTT.

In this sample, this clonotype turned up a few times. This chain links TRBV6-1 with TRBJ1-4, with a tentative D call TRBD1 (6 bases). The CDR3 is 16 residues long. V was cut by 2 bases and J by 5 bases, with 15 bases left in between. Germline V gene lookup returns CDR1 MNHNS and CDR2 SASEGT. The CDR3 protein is CASSEIGQIINEKLFF. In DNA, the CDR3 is TGTGCCAGCAGTGAAATCGGACAGATAATCAATGAAAAACTGTTTTTT.